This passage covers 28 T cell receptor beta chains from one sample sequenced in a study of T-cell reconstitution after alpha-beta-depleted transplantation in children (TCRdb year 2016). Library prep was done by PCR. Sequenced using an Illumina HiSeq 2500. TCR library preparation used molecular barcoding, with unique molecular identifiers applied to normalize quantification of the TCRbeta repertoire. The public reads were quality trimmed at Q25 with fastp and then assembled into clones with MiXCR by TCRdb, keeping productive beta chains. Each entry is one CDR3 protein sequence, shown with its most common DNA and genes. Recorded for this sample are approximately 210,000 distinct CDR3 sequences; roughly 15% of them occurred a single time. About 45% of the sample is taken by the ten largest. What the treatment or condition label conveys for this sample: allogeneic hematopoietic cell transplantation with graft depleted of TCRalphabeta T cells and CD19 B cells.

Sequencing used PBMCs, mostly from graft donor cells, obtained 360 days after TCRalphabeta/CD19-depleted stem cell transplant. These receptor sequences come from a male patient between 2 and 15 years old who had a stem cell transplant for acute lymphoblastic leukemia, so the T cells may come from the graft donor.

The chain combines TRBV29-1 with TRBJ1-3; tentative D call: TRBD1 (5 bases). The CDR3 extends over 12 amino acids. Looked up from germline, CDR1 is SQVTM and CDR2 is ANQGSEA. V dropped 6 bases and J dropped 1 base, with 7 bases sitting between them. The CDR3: CSVGESGNTIYF. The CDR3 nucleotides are TGCAGCGTAGGGGAATCTGGAAACACCATATATTTT.

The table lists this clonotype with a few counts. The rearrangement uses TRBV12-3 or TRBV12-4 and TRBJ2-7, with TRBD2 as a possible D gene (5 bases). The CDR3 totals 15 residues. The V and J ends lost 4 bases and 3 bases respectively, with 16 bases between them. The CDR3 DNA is TGTGCCAGCAGTTCTAGCATCGACCCTAGCTACGAGCAGTACTTC. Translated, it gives CASSSSIDPSYEQYF.

CDR3 DNA: TGTGCCAGCAGCCAAGTCCCTAGCACAGATACGCAGTATTTT. This codes for CASSQVPSTDTQYF. The chain links TRBV4-2 to TRBJ2-3; no clear D gene. Germline CDR1 and CDR2: LGHNA and YNFKEQ. V lost 1 base to trimming and J lost 0 bases, with 5 bases between them. CDR3 length: 14 amino acids.

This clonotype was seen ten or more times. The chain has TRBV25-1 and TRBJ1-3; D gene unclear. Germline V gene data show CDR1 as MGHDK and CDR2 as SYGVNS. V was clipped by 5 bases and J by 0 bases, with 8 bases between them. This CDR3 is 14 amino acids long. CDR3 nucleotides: TGTGCCAGCAGTCGAAGGAGCTCTGGAAACACCATATATTTT. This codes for CASSRRSSGNTIYF.

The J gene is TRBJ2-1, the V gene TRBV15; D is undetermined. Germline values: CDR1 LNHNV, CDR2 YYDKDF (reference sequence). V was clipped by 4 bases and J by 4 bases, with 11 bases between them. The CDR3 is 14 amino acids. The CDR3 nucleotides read TGTGCCACCAGCACGACGGTCCGATACAATGAGCAGTTCTTC. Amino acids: CATSTTVRYNEQFF.

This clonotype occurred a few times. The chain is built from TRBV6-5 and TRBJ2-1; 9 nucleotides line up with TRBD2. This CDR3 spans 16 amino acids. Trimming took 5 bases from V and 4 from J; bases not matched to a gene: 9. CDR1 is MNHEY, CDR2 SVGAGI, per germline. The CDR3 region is CASSPTSGLAYNEQFF. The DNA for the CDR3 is TGTGCCAGCAGTCCCACCTCGGGACTAGCTTACAATGAGCAGTTCTTC.

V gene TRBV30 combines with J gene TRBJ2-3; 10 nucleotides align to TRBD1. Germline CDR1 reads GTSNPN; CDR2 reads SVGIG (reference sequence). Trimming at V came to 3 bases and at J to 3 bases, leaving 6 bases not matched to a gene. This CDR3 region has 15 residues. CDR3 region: CAWRDPGQGTDTQYF. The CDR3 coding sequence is TGTGCCTGGAGGGATCCGGGACAGGGGACAGATACGCAGTATTTT.

Here the CDR3 reads CASSSPQGAEQYF. The CDR3 DNA is TGTGCCAGCAGTTCCCCACAGGGAGCCGAGCAGTACTTC. This sequence joins TRBV28 and TRBJ2-7; TRBD1 might be the D (6 bases). Trimming removed 4 bases at V and 6 bases at J, with 13 bases between. There are 13 residues in the CDR3. CDR1 is MDHEN, CDR2 SYDVKM, per germline.

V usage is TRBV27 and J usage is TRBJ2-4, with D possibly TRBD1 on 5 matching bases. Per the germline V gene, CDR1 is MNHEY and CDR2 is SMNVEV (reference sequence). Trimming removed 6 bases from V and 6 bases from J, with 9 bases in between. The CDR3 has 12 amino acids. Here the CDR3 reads CASSPQGNIQYF. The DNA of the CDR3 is TGTGCCAGCAGCCCTCAGGGAAACATTCAGTACTTC.

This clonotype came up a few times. The CDR3 DNA sequence: TGTGCCAGCAGCCAAGTCTCCGGGACTATCTACGAGCAGTACTTC. Protein: CASSQVSGTIYEQYF. This rearrangement joins TRBV4-2 to TRBJ2-7; 7 bases align to TRBD2. From germline, CDR1 is LGHNA and CDR2 YNFKEQ. CDR3 length: 15 amino acids. V lost 1 base, J lost 3 bases, and 6 bases stayed unmatched.

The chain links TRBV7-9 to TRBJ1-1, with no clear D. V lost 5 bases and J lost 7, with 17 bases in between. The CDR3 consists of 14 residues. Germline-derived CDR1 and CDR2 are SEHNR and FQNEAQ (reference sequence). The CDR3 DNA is TGTGCCAGCAGCCCTCCGCCCGGGAACCTTGAAGCTTTCTTT. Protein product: CASSPPPGNLEAFF.

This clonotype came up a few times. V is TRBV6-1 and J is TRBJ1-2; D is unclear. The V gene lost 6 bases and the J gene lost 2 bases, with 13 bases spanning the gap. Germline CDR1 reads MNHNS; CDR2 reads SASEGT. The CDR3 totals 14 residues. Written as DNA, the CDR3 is TGTGCCAGCAGGGTCCCCCCGGAGAACTATGGCTACACCTTC. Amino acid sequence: CASRVPPENYGYTF.

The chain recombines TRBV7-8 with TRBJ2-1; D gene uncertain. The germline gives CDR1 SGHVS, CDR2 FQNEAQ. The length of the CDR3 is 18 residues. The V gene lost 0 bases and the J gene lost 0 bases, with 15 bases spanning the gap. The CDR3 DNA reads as TGTGCCAGCAGCTTAGCGCTGGTTCAGTTAGGCTCCTACAATGAGCAGTTCTTC. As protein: CASSLALVQLGSYNEQFF. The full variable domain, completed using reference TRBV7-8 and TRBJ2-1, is GAGVSQSPRYKVAKRGQDVALRCDPISGHVSLFWYQQALGQGPEFLTYFQNEAQLDKSGLPSDRFFAERPEGSVSTLKIQRTQQEDSAVYLCASSLALVQLGSYNEQFFGPGTRLTVL.

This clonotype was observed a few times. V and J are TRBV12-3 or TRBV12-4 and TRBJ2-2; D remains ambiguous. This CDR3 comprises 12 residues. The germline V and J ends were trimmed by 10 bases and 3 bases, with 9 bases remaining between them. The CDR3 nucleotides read TGTGCCACCCGGTCCGACACCGGGGAGCTGTTTTTT. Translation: CATRSDTGELFF.

CDR3 amino acids: CSVYGQGGFNEQFF. The CDR3 bases are TGCAGCGTTTACGGACAGGGGGGTTTCAATGAGCAGTTCTTC. The genes are TRBV29-1 and TRBJ2-1; 10 nucleotides align to TRBD1. This CDR3 has 14 amino acids. The ends lost 5 bases at V and 6 bases at J; junction bases unmatched: 7. Germline CDR1 SQVTM, CDR2 ANQGSEA.

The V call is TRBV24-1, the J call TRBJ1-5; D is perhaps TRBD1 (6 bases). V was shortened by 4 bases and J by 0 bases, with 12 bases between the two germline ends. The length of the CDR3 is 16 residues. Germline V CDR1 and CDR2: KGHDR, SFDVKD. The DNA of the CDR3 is TGTGCCACCAGTGACCCCGGACAGAGTAGCAATCAGCCCCAGCATTTT. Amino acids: CATSDPGQSSNQPQHF.

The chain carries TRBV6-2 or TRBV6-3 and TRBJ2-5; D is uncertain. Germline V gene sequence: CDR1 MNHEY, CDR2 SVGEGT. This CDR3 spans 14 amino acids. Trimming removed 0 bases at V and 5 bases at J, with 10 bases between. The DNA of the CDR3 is TGTGCCAGCAGTTACTCGGGGTATGGGGAGACCCAGTACTTC. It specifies CASSYSGYGETQYF.

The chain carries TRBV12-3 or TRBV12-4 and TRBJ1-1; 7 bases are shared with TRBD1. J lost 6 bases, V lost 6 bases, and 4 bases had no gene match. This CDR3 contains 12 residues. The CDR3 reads CASRYQGAEAFF. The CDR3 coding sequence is TGTGCCAGCAGGTACCAGGGGGCTGAAGCTTTCTTT.

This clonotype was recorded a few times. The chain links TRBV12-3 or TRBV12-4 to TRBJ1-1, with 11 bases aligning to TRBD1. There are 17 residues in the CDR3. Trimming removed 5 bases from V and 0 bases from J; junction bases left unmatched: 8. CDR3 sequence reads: CASSPGTGGIMNTEAFF. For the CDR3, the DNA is TGTGCCAGCAGTCCGGGGACAGGGGGGATCATGAACACTGAAGCTTTCTTT.

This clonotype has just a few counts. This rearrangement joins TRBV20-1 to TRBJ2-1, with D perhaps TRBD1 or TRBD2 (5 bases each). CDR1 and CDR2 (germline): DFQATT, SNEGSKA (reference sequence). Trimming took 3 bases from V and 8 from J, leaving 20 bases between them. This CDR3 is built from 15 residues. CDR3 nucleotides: TGCAGTGCTAGGGACCCCGGGACCCCGCCCGATGAGCAGTTCTTC. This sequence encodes CSARDPGTPPDEQFF.

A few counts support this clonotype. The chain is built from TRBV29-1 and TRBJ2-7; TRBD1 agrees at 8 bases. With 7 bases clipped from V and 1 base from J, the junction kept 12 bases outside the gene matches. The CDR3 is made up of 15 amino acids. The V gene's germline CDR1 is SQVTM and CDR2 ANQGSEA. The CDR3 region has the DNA TGCAGCGCGACAGGGGCGGCGGGAATGTCCTACGAGCAGTACTTC. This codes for CSATGAAGMSYEQYF.

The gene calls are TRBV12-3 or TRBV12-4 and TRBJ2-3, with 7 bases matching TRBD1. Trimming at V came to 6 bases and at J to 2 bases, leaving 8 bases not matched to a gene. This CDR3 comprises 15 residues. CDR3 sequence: CASRSGQDLTDTQYF. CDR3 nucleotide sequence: TGTGCCAGCAGGAGTGGACAGGACCTCACAGATACGCAGTATTTT.

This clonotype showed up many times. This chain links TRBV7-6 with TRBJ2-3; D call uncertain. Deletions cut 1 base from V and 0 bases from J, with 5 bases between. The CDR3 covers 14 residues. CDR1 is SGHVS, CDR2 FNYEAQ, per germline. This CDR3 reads CASSLDASTDTQYF. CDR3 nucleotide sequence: TGTGCCAGCAGCTTAGACGCAAGCACAGATACGCAGTATTTT.

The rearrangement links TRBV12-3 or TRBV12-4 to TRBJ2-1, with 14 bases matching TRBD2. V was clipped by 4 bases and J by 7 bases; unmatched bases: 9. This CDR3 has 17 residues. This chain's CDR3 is CASSSSRLAGGLNEQFF. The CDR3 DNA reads TGTGCCAGCAGTTCCTCCCGACTAGCGGGGGGGCTTAATGAGCAGTTCTTC.

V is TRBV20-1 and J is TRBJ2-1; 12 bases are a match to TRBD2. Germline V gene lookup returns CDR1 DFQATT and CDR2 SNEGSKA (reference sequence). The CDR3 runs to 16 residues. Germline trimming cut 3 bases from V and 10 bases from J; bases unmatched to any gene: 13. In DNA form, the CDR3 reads TGCAGTGCTAGGGGGCCCCTAGCGGGGGGGCTAAAGGAGCAGTTCTTC. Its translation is CSARGPLAGGLKEQFF.

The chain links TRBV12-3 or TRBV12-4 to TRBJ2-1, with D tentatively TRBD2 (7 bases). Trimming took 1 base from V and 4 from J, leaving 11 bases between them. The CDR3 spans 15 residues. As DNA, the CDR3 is TGTGCCAGCAGTTTAGGGGGGGGCCGATACAATGAGCAGTTCTTC. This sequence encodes CASSLGGGRYNEQFF.

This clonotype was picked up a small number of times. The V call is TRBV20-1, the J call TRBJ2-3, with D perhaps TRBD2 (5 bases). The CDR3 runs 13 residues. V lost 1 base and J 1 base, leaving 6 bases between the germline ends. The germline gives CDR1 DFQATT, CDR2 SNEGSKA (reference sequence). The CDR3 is CSARAGGTDTQYF. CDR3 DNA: TGCAGTGCTAGAGCCGGGGGCACAGATACGCAGTATTTT.

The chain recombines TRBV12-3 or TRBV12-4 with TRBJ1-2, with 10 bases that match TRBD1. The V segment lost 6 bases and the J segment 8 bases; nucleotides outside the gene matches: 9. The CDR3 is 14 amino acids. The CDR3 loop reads CASRLLTGGGGYTF. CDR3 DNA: TGTGCCAGCAGACTCCTGACAGGGGGCGGCGGCTACACCTTC.